The sequence of this TCR beta chain was determined in a study of blood T cells in healthy people across ages. Overall study: Capturing about one barcoded beta molecule per two T cells was achieved by template switching.

Researchers collected roughly 10 milliliters of peripheral blood from every single donor. There were at least 5.5 micrograms of total RNA extracted from every sample. In germline, CDR1 is SGDLS, CDR2 YYNGEE. Trimming removed 2 bases at V and 5 bases at J, with 9 bases between. This CDR3 region has 13 residues. A second PCR, run for about 6 to 12 cycles, used a sample-barcoded 5' primer plus a J-beta primer mix. Sequencing yielded, for each sample, at least 3 million paired-end reads carrying CDR3. TCRdb recomputed calls from the 5' RACE reads with MiXCR, one row per CDR3 protein. The data show more than 650,000 distinct CDR3 sequences, approximately 21% seen once.

The sequencing input was blood. This clonotype was obtained from an older man in good health. The chain uses TRBV9 and TRBJ2-3; D is perhaps TRBD1 (5 bases). Here the CDR3 DNA reads TGTGCCAGCAGCGTGGGGCTTGAAGATACGCAGTATTTT. This translates into CASSVGLEDTQYF.